Listed here are 16 T cell receptor beta chains from one sample, sequenced in a study of T cells after somatic rescue of genetic block. Libraries were prepared by immunoSEQ multiplex PCR; TCRdb keeps only in-frame clonotypes and omits some of them. The sample lists about 67,000 clones; roughly 94% were seen once. Material: peripheral blood mononuclear cells (PBMCs). The origin of the receptors is a man between 40 and 49 years old.

CDR3 amino acids: CASTTFTGEKLFF. The CDR3, as DNA: TGTGCCAGCACTACTTTTACGGGCGAAAAACTGTTTTTT. V and J are TRBV6-5 and TRBJ1-4; D unresolved. Trimming removed 7 bases from V and 8 bases from J, with 14 bases in between. The CDR3 sequence is 13 residues long. Per the germline V gene, CDR1 is MNHEY and CDR2 is SVGAGI.

V usage is TRBV10-3 and J usage is TRBJ2-7, with no clear D. V was clipped by 2 bases and J by 2 bases, with 10 bases between them. Germline V gene lookup returns CDR1 ENHRY and CDR2 SYGVKD. The CDR3 consists of 14 residues. The CDR3, as DNA: TGTGCCATCAGTGAGCCGGACGAGGCCTACGAGCAGTACTTC. Encoded protein: CAISEPDEAYEQYF.

The rearrangement links TRBV5-1 to TRBJ2-1; 7 bases fit TRBD1. With V trimmed by 4 bases and J by 2 bases, 9 bases remained unmatched. Looked up from germline, CDR1 is SGHRS and CDR2 is YFSETQ. This CDR3 is 16 amino acids long. CDR3 bases: TGCGCCAGCAGCCCGGTTTCCCAGGGGGCCTACAATGAGCAGTTCTTC. It encodes CASSPVSQGAYNEQFF.

This clone has more than one count but fewer than ten. The CDR3 protein is CATSRDGESNQPQHF. In DNA, the CDR3 is TGTGCCACCAGCAGAGATGGGGAGAGCAATCAGCCCCAGCATTTT. The rearrangement uses TRBV15 and TRBJ1-5; no reliable D call. CDR1 and CDR2 from the germline V gene are LNHNV and YYDKDF (reference sequence). The CDR3 sequence is 15 residues long. The V and J ends lost 0 bases and 1 base respectively, with 7 bases between them.

This clone was recorded only once. The chain links TRBV14 to TRBJ2-3, with TRBD2 identical over 11 bases. This CDR3 contains 20 residues. Looked up from germline, CDR1 is SGHDN and CDR2 is FVKESK. After removal of 0 bases from V and 0 bases from J, the junction contained 11 bases not matched to a gene. This CDR3 reads CASSQEGGTSGLLSTDTQYF. The CDR3 DNA follows: TGTGCCAGCAGCCAAGAGGGAGGGACTAGCGGCTTACTCAGCACAGATACGCAGTATTTT.

The chain has TRBV27 and TRBJ1-1; 9 bases are a match to TRBD1. This CDR3 is built from 16 residues. Germline CDR1 is MNHEY and CDR2 is SMNVEV (reference sequence). J gave up 0 bases and V 0 bases, and 2 bases lay outside the gene matches. CDR3 DNA: TGTGCCAGCAGTTTATCGGGACAGGGCATGAACACTGAAGCTTTCTTT. It yields the protein CASSLSGQGMNTEAFF.

The chain recombines TRBV18 with TRBJ1-1, with TRBD1 as a possible D gene (6 bases). CDR1 is KGHSH, CDR2 LQKENI, per germline. Between the trimmed V and J ends, which lost 9 bases and 6 bases, there was a span of 14 bases. The CDR3 totals 12 residues. The CDR3 sequence: CASRRDTSEAFF. The CDR3 DNA is TGTGCCAGTCGCCGGGACACCTCTGAAGCTTTCTTT.

This rearrangement joins TRBV5-1 to TRBJ2-6; D is undetermined. CDR1 SGHRS and CDR2 YFSETQ come from the germline V gene. The germline V and J ends were trimmed by 2 bases and 12 bases, with 15 bases remaining between them. The CDR3 sequence is 14 residues long. In DNA form, the CDR3 reads TGCGCCAGCAGCTTAACCCAATCCAACGGCGTCCTGACTTTC. This codes for CASSLTQSNGVLTF.

Written as DNA, the CDR3 is TGTGCCAGCACTAGGGGGGCCGGGGAGCTGTTTTTT. This gives the protein CASTRGAGELFF. The chain is built from TRBV6-5 and TRBJ2-2; D might be TRBD1 or TRBD2, each matching 6 bases. Germline CDR1 is MNHEY and CDR2 is SVGAGI. Deletions cut 7 bases from V and 6 bases from J, with 9 bases between. The CDR3 is made up of 12 amino acids.

CDR3 nucleotide sequence: TGTGCCAGCAGTATGAACCCGGGACAGGGATGGACTGAAGCTTTCTTT. Its protein product is CASSMNPGQGWTEAFF. This rearrangement joins TRBV27 to TRBJ1-1, with 9 positions matching TRBD1. The CDR3 is made up of 16 amino acids. Germline assignment: CDR1 MNHEY and CDR2 SMNVEV (reference sequence). The V gene end was trimmed by 5 bases and the J gene end by 5 bases; junction bases not matched to a gene: 12.

V usage is TRBV30 and J usage is TRBJ2-7; D could derive from TRBD1 or TRBD2 (5 bases each). The CDR3 runs to 15 residues. V was trimmed by 1 base and J by 3 bases, leaving 16 bases between them. Germline CDR1 GTSNPN, CDR2 SVGIG (reference sequence). The CDR3 DNA is TGTGCCTGGAGTGCAGGGACGGCGAGCTTCTACGAGCAGTACTTC. It is translated as CAWSAGTASFYEQYF.

The V gene is TRBV7-9, the J gene TRBJ2-3, with unresolved D. V was shortened by 5 bases and J by 6 bases, with 15 bases between the two germline ends. The CDR3 extends over 14 amino acids. CDR1 and CDR2 from the germline V gene are SEHNR and FQNEAQ (reference sequence). In nucleotides, the CDR3 is TGTGCCAGCAGCCCGTCCCCTAGTTATGATACGCAGTATTTT. Residues: CASSPSPSYDTQYF.

The chain joins TRBV7-9 to TRBJ2-2, with 10 positions matching TRBD2. The CDR3 runs to 18 residues. The V gene's germline CDR1 is SEHNR and CDR2 FQNEAQ (reference sequence). V was clipped by 6 bases and J by 2 bases; unmatched bases: 12. CDR3 residues: CASSRGRQREGNTGELFF. Here the CDR3 DNA reads TGTGCCAGCAGTCGCGGCCGGCAGCGGGAGGGCAACACCGGGGAGCTGTTTTTT.

V and J are TRBV7-8 and TRBJ2-2; tentatively, D is TRBD1 (5 bases). Deletions cut 5 bases from V and 4 bases from J, with 8 bases between. The CDR3 has 13 amino acids. Germline CDR1 SGHVS, CDR2 FQNEAQ. CDR3 coding DNA: TGTGCCAGCAGCCAAGACAGCACCGGGGAGCTGTTTTTT. Protein: CASSQDSTGELFF.

The chain couples TRBV6-5 to TRBJ2-5; TRBD1 matches 9 bases. With 6 bases clipped from V and 4 bases from J, the junction kept 6 bases outside the gene matches. CDR1 is MNHEY and CDR2 is SVGAGI in the germline V gene. CDR3 length equals 14 residues. The CDR3, as DNA: TGTGCCAGCAGAAGGGACAGGGCAAGAGAGACCCAGTACTTC. It yields the protein CASRRDRARETQYF.

The V and J genes are TRBV7-2 and TRBJ1-5; 7 nucleotides match TRBD1. Germline V CDR1 and CDR2: SGHTA, FQGNSA. V shed 3 bases and J 3 bases; nucleotides not matched to a gene: 5. The CDR3 covers 15 residues. CDR3 sequence (DNA): TGTGCCAGCAGCTTCGCGGGACAGAACAATCAGCCCCAGCATTTT. The encoded protein is CASSFAGQNNQPQHF.